One and the same sample provided the 26 T cell receptor beta chains below, sequenced in a study of blood T cell repertoires in COVID-19. Using immunoSEQ multiplex PCR, the repertoire was profiled, and TCRdb retains in-frame clones only, with some absent. Seen here are tens of thousands of clones, approximately 89% observed once, and the top ten hold 3.7%. Sequenced input: peripheral blood. Source of these receptors: a human donor in a cohort sampled during active COVID-19.

V usage is TRBV6-5 and J usage is TRBJ1-2, with TRBD1 matching 11 bases. Trimming took 5 bases from V and 5 from J; bases not matched to a gene: 7. Germline CDR1 reads MNHEY; CDR2 reads SVGAGI. The CDR3 is made up of 15 amino acids. CDR3 DNA: TGTGCCAGCAGTACCGGACAGGGGGCTATTTATGGCTACACCTTC. The encoded protein is CASSTGQGAIYGYTF.

This chain links TRBV27 with TRBJ1-1; D call uncertain. The V and J ends lost 0 bases and 3 bases respectively, with 17 bases between them. The CDR3 is 17 residues long. CDR1 and CDR2 from the germline V gene are MNHEY and SMNVEV (reference sequence). CDR3 DNA: TGTGCCAGCAGTTTATCGTTAGGACCTCCCGGGGACACTGAAGCTTTCTTT. Its protein product is CASSLSLGPPGDTEAFF.

J is TRBJ2-7 and V is TRBV6-5, with D possibly being TRBD1 (7 bases). The CDR3 contains 13 residues. Germline CDR1 MNHEY, CDR2 SVGAGI. V was cut by 6 bases and J by 5 bases, with 14 bases left in between. In DNA form, the CDR3 reads TGTGCCAGCAGCCCCAGGGGGGTTGACGAGCAGTACTTC. This gives the protein CASSPRGVDEQYF.

The chain joins TRBV6-4 to TRBJ2-1; 10 bases align to TRBD2. Germline V CDR1 and CDR2: MRHNA, SNTAGT. The CDR3 loop spans 14 amino acids. The J segment lost 7 bases and the V segment lost 5 bases, leaving 5 bases of the junction unmatched. CDR3 in amino acids: CASSPSGSVNEQFF. The CDR3, as DNA: TGTGCCAGCAGTCCTAGCGGGAGCGTGAATGAGCAGTTCTTC.

The chain combines TRBV20-1 with TRBJ2-3, with TRBD2 matching 9 bases. Germline assignment: CDR1 DFQATT and CDR2 SNEGSKA (reference sequence). Unmatched junction bases numbered 4, after V lost 3 bases and J lost 0 bases. The CDR3 is made up of 15 amino acids. The CDR3 reads CSASISGGSTDTQYF. In nucleotides, the CDR3 is TGCAGTGCTAGTATTAGCGGGGGAAGCACAGATACGCAGTATTTT.

This chain links TRBV29-1 with TRBJ1-2, with 11 bases that match TRBD1. This CDR3 is 15 amino acids long. Germline V gene data show CDR1 as SQVTM and CDR2 as ANQGSEA. The V segment lost 3 bases and the J segment 3 bases; nucleotides outside the gene matches: 6. CDR3 DNA: TGCAGCGTTGATGGTAGGACAGGGGGCGACTATGGCTACACCTTC. Protein sequence: CSVDGRTGGDYGYTF.

This chain connects TRBV5-1 to TRBJ2-3; 11 bases fit TRBD2. CDR3 length: 16 residues. J gave up 4 bases and V 3 bases, and 7 bases lay outside the gene matches. Germline CDR1 is SGHRS and CDR2 is YFSETQ. The CDR3 protein is CASSSVAGGPADTQYF. The CDR3, as DNA: TGCGCCAGCAGCTCCGTAGCGGGAGGGCCCGCAGATACGCAGTATTTT.

The J gene is TRBJ1-1, the V gene TRBV7-6; D not resolved. Germline CDR1 and CDR2: SGHVS and FNYEAQ. V lost 1 base, J lost 1 base, and 7 bases lay in between. The CDR3 has 14 residues. CDR3 amino acids: CASSLEVANTEAFF. The CDR3 nucleotides are TGTGCCAGCAGCTTAGAAGTGGCGAACACTGAAGCTTTCTTT.

This chain links TRBV7-9 with TRBJ1-1, with TRBD1 identical over 8 bases. Germline V gives CDR1 SEHNR, CDR2 FQNEAQ (reference sequence). The CDR3 loop spans 15 amino acids. V shed 5 bases and J 3 bases; nucleotides not matched to a gene: 8. The chain's CDR3 is CASSPRTGKDTEAFF. For the CDR3, the DNA is TGTGCCAGCAGCCCCCGGACAGGGAAGGACACTGAAGCTTTCTTT.

A single count supports this clone. The V gene is TRBV4-2, the J gene TRBJ1-2; a possible D gene is TRBD1 (6 bases). CDR1 is LGHNA and CDR2 is YNFKEQ in the germline V gene. V lost 1 base to trimming and J lost 3 bases, with 12 bases between them. There are 15 residues in the CDR3. CDR3 sequence: CASSQVWGGDYGYTF. In nucleotides, the CDR3 is TGTGCCAGCAGCCAAGTTTGGGGGGGCGACTATGGCTACACCTTC.

The J gene is TRBJ1-5, the V gene TRBV21-1. TRBV21-1 is flagged as a pseudogene. The CDR3 is 16 amino acids. The CDR3 reads CASSKAGGSRNQPQHF. The CDR3 DNA reads as TGTGCCAGCAGCAAAGCTGGAGGGTCCCGCAATCAGCCCCAGCATTTT.

The V call is TRBV6-2 or TRBV6-3, the J call TRBJ1-1, with TRBD1 as a possible D gene (5 bases). Germline lookup yields CDR1 MNHEY and CDR2 SVGEGT. This CDR3 has 16 amino acids. V lost 2 bases to trimming and J lost 1 base, with 14 bases between them. Here the CDR3 DNA reads TGTGCCAGCAGTTACCCCAGGGTTGGTCGGAACACTGAAGCTTTCTTT. Residues: CASSYPRVGRNTEAFF.

V gene TRBV9 combines with J gene TRBJ1-1; D unclear. The germline V gene has CDR1 SGDLS and CDR2 YYNGEE. The CDR3 is 13 amino acids. The V and J ends lost 0 bases and 2 bases respectively, with 5 bases between them. The CDR3 reads CASSVDSNTEAFF. CDR3 sequence (DNA): TGTGCCAGCAGCGTAGATAGTAACACTGAAGCTTTCTTT.

The chain employs TRBV5-1 and TRBJ1-1, with 7 bases lining up with TRBD1. With 4 bases clipped from V and 3 bases from J, the junction kept 18 bases outside the gene matches. The germline gives CDR1 SGHRS, CDR2 YFSETQ. The CDR3 is made up of 18 amino acids. The DNA of the CDR3 is TGCGCCAGCAGCGTTATATGGGACAGCTCACAACCGGACACTGAAGCTTTCTTT. Protein product: CASSVIWDSSQPDTEAFF.

The V gene is TRBV10-3, the J gene TRBJ2-1, with 10 bases lining up with TRBD2. Germline-derived CDR1 and CDR2 are ENHRY and SYGVKD. The V segment lost 2 bases and the J segment 3 bases; nucleotides outside the gene matches: 7. CDR3 length: 17 residues. CDR3 nucleotide sequence: TGTGCCATCAGTGAGACAACTAGCGGGACCTACTACAATGAGCAGTTCTTC. It encodes CAISETTSGTYYNEQFF.

The chain joins TRBV6-6 to TRBJ2-2, with TRBD1 identical over 7 bases. The germline gives CDR1 MNHNY, CDR2 SVGAGI (reference sequence). V was pared by 2 bases and J by 6 bases, with 3 bases of the junction left unmatched. The CDR3 consists of 14 residues. CDR3 residues: CASSYDRASGELFF. The CDR3 DNA reads as TGTGCCAGCAGTTACGACAGGGCCTCCGGGGAGCTGTTTTTT.

This chain joins TRBV19 and TRBJ2-7; D gene unclear. Germline CDR1 reads LNHDA; CDR2 reads SQIVND (reference sequence). With 3 bases removed from V and 1 base from J, the gap between germline ends came to 10 bases. CDR3 length: 14 amino acids. In DNA form, the CDR3 reads TGTGCCAGTAGTATCACGGGTTTGTCCTACGAGCAGTACTTC. Amino acid sequence: CASSITGLSYEQYF. Full variable domain (outside the CDR3, taken from reference TRBV19 and TRBJ2-7): DGGITQSPKYLFRKEGQNVTLSCEQNLNHDAMYWYRQDPGQGLRLIYYSQIVNDFQKGDIAEGYSVSREKKESFPLTVTSAQKNPTAFYLCASSITGLSYEQYFGPGTRLTVT.

Written as DNA, the CDR3 is TGTGCCAGCAGCCGGAGGGGTGGGGATAATTCACCCCTCCACTTT. Translating gives CASSRRGGDNSPLHF. The chain links TRBV5-8 to TRBJ1-6, with D perhaps matching TRBD1 (5 bases). The CDR3 has 15 amino acids. Germline values: CDR1 SGHTS, CDR2 YDEGEE. Trimming took off 4 bases at V and 5 bases at J, with 13 bases between the two ends.

CDR3 coding DNA: TGTGCCAGCAGCGTAGGACAGGGGCTAGCGGGAGGGTGGTTTTACAATGAGCAGTTCTTC. It codes for CASSVGQGLAGGWFYNEQFF. V is TRBV9 and J is TRBJ2-1, with 12 bases that match TRBD2. Losses at the gene ends were 0 bases for V and 4 bases for J; bases not matched to a gene: 14. The CDR3 spans 20 residues. Germline CDR1 reads SGDLS; CDR2 reads YYNGEE.

The rearrangement uses TRBV5-4 and TRBJ2-7; 11 bases map to TRBD1. The CDR3 consists of 16 residues. The germline V gene encodes CDR1 SGHNT and CDR2 YYREEE (reference sequence). V lost 0 bases and J lost 1; bases outside the gene matches: 3. CDR3 sequence reads: CASSLGGQGGSYEQYF. CDR3 nucleotide sequence: TGTGCCAGCAGCTTGGGGGGACAGGGGGGATCCTACGAGCAGTACTTC. Full variable domain (remainder filled in from reference TRBV5-4 and TRBJ2-7): ETGVTQSPTHLIKTRGQQVTLRCSSQSGHNTVSWYQQALGQGPQFIFQYYREEENGRGNFPPRFSGLQFPNYSSELNVNALELDDSALYLCASSLGGQGGSYEQYFGPGTRLTVT.

The chain is built from TRBV6-6 and TRBJ1-5; D may be TRBD1 (5 bases). Trimming stripped 8 bases from V and 1 base from J, with 6 bases between. This CDR3 comprises 12 residues. Germline CDR1 reads MNHNY; CDR2 reads SVGAGI (reference sequence). The CDR3 bases are TGTGCCAGCGGGGGGAGCAATCAGCCCCAGCATTTT. Translated: CASGGSNQPQHF.

This sequence joins TRBV6-5 and TRBJ1-1; D ambiguous. The CDR3 is 13 residues long. The ends were cut back, 6 bases at V and 10 bases at J, with 18 bases in the middle. CDR1 is MNHEY, CDR2 SVGAGI, per germline. The CDR3 DNA sequence: TGTGCCAGCAGAATGACCCAGGCCGAGGGAGCTTTCTTT. Its protein product is CASRMTQAEGAFF.

The chain has TRBV7-9 and TRBJ2-2, with 11 bases lining up with TRBD2. The junction had 12 bases not matched to a gene; V was cut back by 11 bases and J by 1 base. Germline loops: CDR1 SEHNR, CDR2 FQNEAQ (reference sequence). The CDR3 runs 17 residues. The CDR3 sequence is CAQQFTSGGMNTGELFF. The CDR3 DNA reads as TGTGCCCAGCAGTTCACTAGCGGGGGAATGAACACCGGGGAGCTGTTTTTT.

V is TRBV6-2 or TRBV6-3 and J is TRBJ1-6, with TRBD1 matching 7 bases. CDR1 is MNHEY and CDR2 is SVGEGT in the germline V gene. The CDR3 is 14 residues long. V dropped 4 bases and J dropped 7; count of bases not matched to a gene: 4. The CDR3 DNA reads as TGTGCCAGCAGTTCGGGACAGCCGAATTCACCCCTCCACTTT. This gives the protein CASSSGQPNSPLHF.

The V gene is TRBV5-6, the J gene TRBJ1-5; 10 bases agree with TRBD1. Looked up from germline, CDR1 is SGHDT and CDR2 is YYEEEE. The length of the CDR3 is 15 residues. V dropped 0 bases and J dropped 6; count of bases not matched to a gene: 3. In DNA, the CDR3 is TGTGCCAGCAGCTTGGGGGGGACAGGGGTTCAGCCCCAGCATTTT. It encodes CASSLGGTGVQPQHF. The full variable domain, rest sourced from reference TRBV5-6 and TRBJ1-5, is DAGVTQSPTHLIKTRGQQVTLRCSPKSGHDTVSWYQQALGQGPQFIFQYYEEEERQRGNFPDRFSGHQFPNYSSELNVNALLLGDSALYLCASSLGGTGVQPQHFGDGTRLSIL.

This chain uses TRBV6-5 with TRBJ1-2; 7 nucleotides line up with TRBD1. CDR1 and CDR2 (germline): MNHEY, SVGAGI. The CDR3 covers 15 residues. The trim removed 6 bases at V and 5 bases at J, leaving 12 bases unmatched. The CDR3, as DNA: TGTGCCAGCAGCCCCAATGACAGGGACGGGTATGGCTACACCTTC. Its translation: CASSPNDRDGYGYTF.